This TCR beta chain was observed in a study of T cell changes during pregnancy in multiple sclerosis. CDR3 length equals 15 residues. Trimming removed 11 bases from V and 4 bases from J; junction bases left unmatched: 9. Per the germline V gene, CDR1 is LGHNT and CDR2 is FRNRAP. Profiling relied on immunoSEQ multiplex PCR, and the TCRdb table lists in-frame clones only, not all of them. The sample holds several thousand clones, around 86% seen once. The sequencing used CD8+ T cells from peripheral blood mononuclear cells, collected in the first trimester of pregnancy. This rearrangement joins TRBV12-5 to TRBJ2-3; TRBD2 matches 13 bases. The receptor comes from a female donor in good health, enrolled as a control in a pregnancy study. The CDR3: CAHPLAGGPSDTQYF. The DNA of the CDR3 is TGTGCTCACCCACTAGCGGGGGGGCCGTCAGATACGCAGTATTTT. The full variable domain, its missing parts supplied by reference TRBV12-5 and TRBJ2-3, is DARVTQTPRHKVTEMGQEVTMRCQPILGHNTVFWYRQTMMQGLELLAYFRNRAPLDDSGMPKDRFSAEMPDATLATLKIQPSEPRDSAVYFCAHPLAGGPSDTQYFGPGTRLTVL.